These 7 T cell receptor beta chains were sequenced from one sample in a study of blood T cell repertoires in COVID-19. Generated by immunoSEQ multiplex PCR, the TCRdb table keeps only in-frame clones and is missing some. The repertoire has 26,000 or so clones, around nine tenths of them found once; the top ten carry approximately 13%. The sequenced sample consisted of peripheral blood. Receptors originate from a human donor in a cohort sampled during active COVID-19. The donor label of this sample is uncertain.

The rearrangement links TRBV12-3 or TRBV12-4 to TRBJ2-7, with 7 nucleotides matching TRBD2. After removal of 7 bases from V and 3 bases from J, the junction contained 6 bases not matched to a gene. The CDR3 runs 13 residues. CDR3 in DNA: TGTGCCAGCACCAACGGGGGGAGCTACGAGCAGTACTTC. Protein product: CASTNGGSYEQYF.

This clone has only one observation. CDR3 amino acids: CSASGLATGELFF. The CDR3 nucleotides are TGCAGTGCTAGTGGACTAGCGACCGGGGAGCTGTTTTTT. The chain combines TRBV20-1 with TRBJ2-2; TRBD2 matches 9 bases. Germline V CDR1 and CDR2: DFQATT, SNEGSKA (reference sequence). This CDR3 contains 13 residues. V trimming: 3 bases; J trimming: 5 bases; junction bases outside the gene matches: 1.

V and J are TRBV11-2 and TRBJ1-4, with TRBD1 matching 8 bases. This CDR3 has 15 residues. V shed 5 bases, J shed 7 bases, and the junction held 9 bases outside the gene matches. Germline V gives CDR1 SGHAT, CDR2 FQNNGV. The CDR3 is CASSAQGAVVEKLFF. CDR3 nucleotide sequence: TGTGCCAGCAGCGCCCAGGGGGCGGTAGTTGAAAAACTGTTTTTT.

The chain has TRBV20-1 and TRBJ1-1, with D unresolved. V shed 4 bases and J shed 11 bases, with 14 bases lying between them. Germline lookup yields CDR1 DFQATT and CDR2 SNEGSKA (reference sequence). The CDR3 totals 11 residues. The CDR3 spells CSAKFETEAFF. The CDR3 DNA sequence: TGCAGTGCTAAATTCGAGACGGAGGCTTTCTTT.

This rearrangement joins TRBV6-1 to TRBJ1-3; 7 bases line up with TRBD1. J gave up 3 bases and V 1 base, and 3 bases lay outside the gene matches. There are 15 residues in the CDR3. Germline V gene data show CDR1 as MNHNS and CDR2 as SASEGT. The DNA of the CDR3 is TGTGCCAGCAGTGAAGGCAGGGGGATTGGAAACACCATATATTTT. The encoded protein is CASSEGRGIGNTIYF.

The chain uses TRBV27 and TRBJ2-3; 11 nucleotides agree with TRBD2. CDR3 size: 17 residues. Per germline, CDR1 MNHEY and CDR2 SMNVEV (reference sequence). J lost 1 base, V lost 2 bases, and 5 bases had no gene match. The CDR3 protein is CASSLGLAGGRTDTQYF. CDR3 sequence (DNA): TGTGCCAGCAGTTTAGGCCTAGCGGGGGGACGCACAGATACGCAGTATTTT.

The rearrangement joins TRBV4-3 to TRBJ2-2; D is possibly TRBD2 (5 bases). The germline gives CDR1 LGHNA, CDR2 YSLEER. The CDR3 runs 18 residues. Between the trimmed V and J ends, which lost 1 base and 7 bases, there was a span of 22 bases. The DNA of the CDR3 is TGCGCCAGCAGCCAAGCTCTGACAATACGCCGACGGGGCGGGGAGCTGTTTTTT. This codes for CASSQALTIRRRGGELFF.